These T cell receptor beta chains were read from a single sample in a study of cytotoxic CD8 clonotypes in ibrutinib-treated CLL. Libraries were prepared by immunoSEQ multiplex PCR; TCRdb keeps only in-frame clonotypes and omits some of them. The table lists 95,000 to 100,000 clones, around 73% of them singletons, with about 34% in the top ten. The sample in question was PBMCs, obtained after 12 months of ibrutinib treatment. These receptors all stem from a human donor with chronic lymphocytic leukemia. Both conserved end residues are part of each CDR3. Each record gives: V gene, clone size, J gene, D gene, CDR3 DNA, CDR3 protein. A D gene is named only where the DNA matches it firmly. Size is omitted from some rows. Given values are once, few, many or a class for expanded clones.

V gene: TRBV6-4; clone size: NA; J gene: TRBJ1-6; D gene: TRBD1; CDR3 DNA: TGTGCCAGCAGTCCTACCGGGACAGGGGCAGTAGTAAACTCACCCCTCCACTTT; CDR3 protein: CASSPTGTGAVVNSPLHF
V gene: TRBV30; clone size: NA; J gene: TRBJ1-1; D gene: TRBD1; CDR3 DNA: TGTGCCTGGTCGGACAGGGAAGGCATAGCTTTCTTT; CDR3 protein: CAWSDREGIAFF
V gene: TRBV11-2; clone size: NA; J gene: TRBJ2-5; D gene: TRBD2; CDR3 DNA: TGTGCCAGCAGCTTCGGACTAGCGGGGGGGGAGACCCAGTACTTC; CDR3 protein: CASSFGLAGGETQYF
V gene: TRBV7-6; clone size: NA; J gene: TRBJ2-5; D gene: NA; CDR3 DNA: TGTGCCAGCAGCTTAGCGTGGCAGGGTGATTCAGAGACCCAGTACTTC; CDR3 protein: CASSLAWQGDSETQYF
V gene: TRBV18; clone size: few; J gene: TRBJ2-7; D gene: TRBD1; CDR3 DNA: TGTGCCAGCTCACCCGGACAGGACTACGAGCAGTACTTC; CDR3 protein: CASSPGQDYEQYF
V gene: TRBV7-2; clone size: NA; J gene: TRBJ2-1; D gene: TRBD2; CDR3 DNA: TGTGCCAGCAGCTTAGATATCACTAGCGGGGGGAAGTTCTTC; CDR3 protein: CASSLDITSGGKFF
V gene: TRBV6-5; clone size: NA; J gene: TRBJ1-3; D gene: NA; CDR3 DNA: TGTGCCAGCAGAGACAGCGCTGGAAACACCATATATTTT; CDR3 protein: CASRDSAGNTIYF
V gene: TRBV9; clone size: few; J gene: TRBJ1-5; D gene: NA; CDR3 DNA: TGTGCCAGCAGTTCCACAGGGTTTCCTAATCAGCCCCAGCATTTT; CDR3 protein: CASSSTGFPNQPQHF
V gene: TRBV10-2; clone size: NA; J gene: TRBJ2-7; D gene: NA; CDR3 DNA: TGCGCCAGCAGTGAGGATGCCATCTACGAGCAGTACTTC; CDR3 protein: CASSEDAIYEQYF
V gene: TRBV7-8; clone size: NA; J gene: TRBJ1-1; D gene: NA; CDR3 DNA: TGTGCCAGCAGCTTAGATGGCCGAGGAGCTTTCTTT; CDR3 protein: CASSLDGRGAFF
V gene: TRBV2; clone size: NA; J gene: TRBJ1-2; D gene: NA; CDR3 DNA: TGTGCCAGCAGTGAGGAGGGGCTTTATGGCTACACCTTC; CDR3 protein: CASSEEGLYGYTF
V gene: TRBV19; clone size: many; J gene: TRBJ2-6; D gene: TRBD2; CDR3 DNA: TGTGCCAGTAGTACTACTAGCGCTGGGGCCAACGTCCTGACTTTC; CDR3 protein: CASSTTSAGANVLTF
V gene: TRBV11-3; clone size: NA; J gene: TRBJ2-2; D gene: NA; CDR3 DNA: TGTGCCAGCAGTAAAAAGACGGTGGATGGGACCGGGGAGCTGTTTTTT; CDR3 protein: CASSKKTVDGTGELFF
V gene: TRBV4-1; clone size: NA; J gene: TRBJ2-1; D gene: TRBD1; CDR3 DNA: TGCGCCAGCAGCCTTACCCCGGGACAGGGGGGCTACAATGAGCAGTTCTTC; CDR3 protein: CASSLTPGQGGYNEQFF
V gene: TRBV6-1; clone size: NA; J gene: TRBJ2-7; D gene: NA; CDR3 DNA: TGTGCCAGCAGTGAAGGTGCGTTGGCAAGCTCCTACGAGCAGTACTTC; CDR3 protein: CASSEGALASSYEQYF
V gene: TRBV25-1; clone size: NA; J gene: TRBJ1-5; D gene: TRBD1; CDR3 DNA: TGTGCCAGCAGTGTAGGACAGGGGGCCGGACAGCCCCAGCATTTT; CDR3 protein: CASSVGQGAGQPQHF
V gene: TRBV6-4; clone size: few; J gene: TRBJ2-2; D gene: NA; CDR3 DNA: TGTGCCAGCAGTGACGACCAAGCCGGGGAGCTGTTTTTT; CDR3 protein: CASSDDQAGELFF
V gene: TRBV2; clone size: NA; J gene: TRBJ2-1; D gene: TRBD2; CDR3 DNA: TGTGCCAGCAGTAGCGGGGGGGCGTGGAATGAGCAGTTCTTC; CDR3 protein: CASSSGGAWNEQFF
V gene: TRBV5-1; clone size: NA; J gene: TRBJ2-1; D gene: TRBD2; CDR3 DNA: TGCGCCAGCAGCTTGGTCCCAGCGGGGGGGCCCTATGAGCAGTTCTTC; CDR3 protein: CASSLVPAGGPYEQFF
V gene: TRBV14; clone size: NA; J gene: TRBJ2-6; D gene: TRBD2; CDR3 DNA: TGTGCCAGCAGCCAAGTAGCGGGGACGGGGGCCAACGTCCTGACTTTC; CDR3 protein: CASSQVAGTGANVLTF
V gene: TRBV18; clone size: NA; J gene: TRBJ2-7; D gene: NA; CDR3 DNA: TGTGCCAGCTCACCCGGTATGCCAGAGCACTACGAGCAGTACTTC; CDR3 protein: CASSPGMPEHYEQYF
V gene: TRBV7-3; clone size: NA; J gene: TRBJ2-2; D gene: NA; CDR3 DNA: TGTGCCAGCAGCTATACCGGGACAACGAACACCGGGGAGCTGTTTTTT; CDR3 protein: CASSYTGTTNTGELFF